The 25 T cell receptor beta chains reported below all come from one sample, sequenced in a study of T cells in severe cutaneous drug reactions. Carbamazepine had induced Stevens-Johnson syndrome or toxic epidermal necrolysis in the sequenced donors. Libraries were made by iRepertoire multiplex PCR with TCR subtype-specific primers for bulk and single-cell sequencing. TCRdb reprocessed the multiplex PCR reads and keeps a single row for each CDR3 protein, giving no DNA. This sample's table reports about 3,800 distinct CDR3 sequences. The specimen sequenced was PBMCs. Source of these receptors: a human donor with Stevens-Johnson syndrome, a severe cutaneous drug reaction.

This chain connects TRBV27 to TRBJ2-2. CDR1 is MNHEY and CDR2 is SMNVEV in the germline V gene (reference sequence). The CDR3 is 12 amino acids. Here the CDR3 reads CASSPNTGELFF.

The rearrangement joins TRBV2 to TRBJ2-1; TCRdb gives TRBD1 as the D gene, but with no DNA this cannot be confirmed. CDR3 length: 16 amino acids. Germline V gene sequence: CDR1 SNHLY, CDR2 FYNNEI. CDR3: CASSAPRSGIGIEQFF.

By frequency, this clonotype registers medium-sized. The chain employs TRBV2 and TRBJ2-1. CDR3 length: 11 residues. Germline V CDR1 and CDR2: SNHLY, FYNNEI. The CDR3 loop reads CASSPNNEQFF. The whole variable domain, filled in from reference TRBV2 and TRBJ2-1, reads EPEVTQTPSHQVTQMGQEVILRCVPISNHLYFYWYRQILGQKVEFLVSFYNNEISEKSEIFDDQFSVERPDGSNFTLKIRSTKLEDSAMYFCASSPNNEQFFGPGTRLTVL.

CDR3 amino acids: CASVGARGLGTDTQYF. The chain combines TRBV11-2 with TRBJ2-3; TCRdb indicates TRBD1, and absent DNA this call remains unverified. Per the germline V gene, CDR1 is SGHAT and CDR2 is FQNNGV. CDR3 size: 16 residues.

The chain has TRBV28 and TRBJ2-5; TCRdb's D call, TRBD1, is unchecked because there is no DNA. The V gene's germline CDR1 is MDHEN and CDR2 SYDVKM. There are 15 residues in the CDR3. CDR3 residues: CASSSARGVRETQYF.

This clonotype shows up as medium-sized (0.01 to 0.1%) by frequency. The chain has TRBV9 and TRBJ2-1; TCRdb's D call of TRBD1 is untestable without DNA. The CDR3 loop spans 15 amino acids. Germline V gene lookup returns CDR1 SGDLS and CDR2 YYNGEE. The CDR3 loop reads CASSARDREYNEQFF.

This CDR3 reads CASSQPGQHEAFF. The gene calls are TRBV4-1 and TRBJ1-1; the D gene TCRdb calls, TRBD1, cannot be checked with no DNA. CDR3 length: 13 residues. Germline V CDR1 and CDR2: MGHRA, YSYEKL.

The J gene is TRBJ2-1, the V gene TRBV29-1; TCRdb lists TRBD2, though no DNA is available to test this call. From germline, CDR1 is SQVTM and CDR2 ANQGSEA. This CDR3 spans 14 amino acids. The CDR3 reads CSAPTSGSNNEQFF.

The rearrangement uses TRBV28 and TRBJ2-4. The CDR3 length is 14 residues. Per the germline V gene, CDR1 is MDHEN and CDR2 is SYDVKM. CDR3 sequence reads: CASSLVLAKNIQYF. The entire variable domain, with the rest obtained from reference TRBV28 and TRBJ2-4, is as follows: DVKVTQSSRYLVKRTGEKVFLECVQDMDHENMFWYRQDPGLGLRLIYFSYDVKMKEKGDIPEGYSVSREKKERFSLILESASTNQTSMYLCASSLVLAKNIQYFGAGTRLSVL.

J is TRBJ2-1 and V is TRBV12-3 or TRBV12-4; TCRdb's D call, TRBD1, is unchecked because there is no DNA. The CDR3 runs to 11 residues. The CDR3 reads CATTAAGEQFF.

V gene TRBV12-3 or TRBV12-4 combines with J gene TRBJ2-2; checking the TCRdb D call of TRBD1 is not possible without DNA. This CDR3 is 15 amino acids long. The CDR3: CASSWTPANEGELFF.

The chain has TRBV5-1 and TRBJ1-2; TCRdb's D gene call, TRBD1, goes unchecked for lack of DNA. This CDR3 comprises 13 residues. CDR1 is SGHRS and CDR2 is YFSETQ in the germline V gene. CDR3 loop: CASGLTGLYGYTF.

This clonotype is identified as medium-sized from frequency. This chain links TRBV6-2 or TRBV6-3 with TRBJ2-3; TCRdb selects TRBD2, and the lack of DNA leaves this call unchecked. The germline V gene has CDR1 MNHEY and CDR2 SVGEGT. The CDR3 extends over 15 amino acids. The CDR3 loop reads CASSPGLGSTDTQYF.

The V call is TRBV12-3 or TRBV12-4, the J call TRBJ1-3; as DNA is missing, the TRBD1 call by TCRdb cannot be tested. This CDR3 spans 15 amino acids. This chain's CDR3 is CASSLGQGRGNTIYF.

The genes are TRBV20-1 and TRBJ2-1; TCRdb's assignment of TRBD1 cannot be checked, as there is no DNA. The CDR3 covers 15 residues. CDR1 is DFQATT and CDR2 is SNEGSKA in the germline V gene (reference sequence). The CDR3 loop is CSALTGTSSYNEQFF.

The V and J genes are TRBV5-5 and TRBJ2-3; TCRdb returns TRBD2, unconfirmable since there is no DNA. The CDR3 sequence is 20 residues long. Looked up from germline, CDR1 is SGHKS and CDR2 is YYEKEE (reference sequence). CDR3 protein: CASSTRTGRVAGEGADTQYF.

This chain's CDR3 is CASGLALSTDTQYF. The chain couples TRBV27 to TRBJ2-3; as DNA is missing, the TRBD2 call by TCRdb cannot be tested. The CDR3 runs 14 residues. Per the germline V gene, CDR1 is MNHEY and CDR2 is SMNVEV (reference sequence).

The gene calls are TRBV6-4 and TRBJ1-2. There are 13 residues in the CDR3. Germline-derived CDR1 and CDR2 are MRHNA and SNTAGT. The CDR3 region is CASSLDGLRGYTF.

The chain recombines TRBV7-9 with TRBJ2-1; TCRdb picks TRBD2, but there is no DNA to check that call. The V gene's germline CDR1 is SEHNR and CDR2 FQNEAQ (reference sequence). The CDR3 runs to 16 residues. The CDR3 sequence: CASSYRAGSPNGEQFF.

Judged by frequency, this clonotype is medium-sized. The gene calls are TRBV6-5 and TRBJ1-1; with no DNA, the TCRdb D assignment of TRBD1 cannot be verified. Looked up from germline, CDR1 is MNHEY and CDR2 is SVGAGI. This CDR3 comprises 15 residues. The CDR3 is CASSYGTGIGTEAFF.

The chain is built from TRBV20-1 and TRBJ2-7; TCRdb's D call of TRBD1 is untestable without DNA. Looked up from germline, CDR1 is DFQATT and CDR2 is SNEGSKA (reference sequence). This CDR3 is 13 amino acids long. This CDR3 reads CSARGDRDHEQYF.

This clonotype shows up as medium-sized by frequency. This chain uses TRBV11-2 with TRBJ1-4; TCRdb's D gene call, TRBD1, goes unchecked for lack of DNA. Per germline, CDR1 SGHAT and CDR2 FQNNGV. This CDR3 has 17 amino acids. The CDR3 spells CASRKWTGLATNEKLFF.

The CDR3 spells CASSGLLSPSLYGYTF. V gene TRBV19 combines with J gene TRBJ1-2. CDR3 size: 16 residues. Per the germline V gene, CDR1 is LNHDA and CDR2 is SQIVND (reference sequence).

Judged by frequency, this clonotype is medium-sized. The rearrangement joins TRBV29-1 to TRBJ2-2; TCRdb lists TRBD2, though no DNA is available to test this call. The CDR3 contains 14 residues. Germline V gives CDR1 SQVTM, CDR2 ANQGSEA. The CDR3 sequence is CSVGLAGDTGELFF.

The rearrangement joins TRBV19 to TRBJ1-4; TCRdb calls TRBD1, which cannot be checked without DNA. Germline assignment: CDR1 LNHDA and CDR2 SQIVND (reference sequence). This CDR3 is built from 13 residues. CDR3 amino acids: CASMGRTNEKLFF.